This T cell receptor (beta chain) emerged from a study of blood T cells in healthy people across ages. Findings and caveats of the study: The study lacked donor CMV status, which possibly confounded expanded clonotype changes.

Turning to this clonotype: What it binds is unknown.

CDR1 and CDR2 from the germline V gene are SNHLY and FYNNEI. V lost 4 bases and J lost 12, with 16 bases in between. CDR3 length: 12 residues. Primers used in a second PCR of roughly 6 to 11 cycles were a sample-barcoded 5' primer and a J-beta primer mix. MiXCR, applied by TCRdb to the 5' RACE reads, yields one record per CDR3 protein. The sample carries about 1.4 million distinct CDR3 sequences, around 59% recorded once. Sequenced material: blood. The chain combines TRBV2 with TRBJ2-7; D is perhaps TRBD1 or TRBD2 (5 bases each). The sequence derives from a man younger than 30 in good health. The CDR3 sequence is CASSGPGAPRYF. CDR3 DNA sequence: TGTGCCAGCAGTGGCCCCGGGGCCCCCCGGTACTTC.